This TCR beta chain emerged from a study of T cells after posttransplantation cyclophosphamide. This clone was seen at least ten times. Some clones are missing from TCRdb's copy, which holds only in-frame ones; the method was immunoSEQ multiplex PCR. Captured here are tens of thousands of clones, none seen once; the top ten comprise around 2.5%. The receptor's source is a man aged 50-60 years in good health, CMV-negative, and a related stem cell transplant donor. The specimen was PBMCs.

The CDR3 DNA follows: TGTGCCAGCAATGTACTCGGGGGGTACCAAGAGACCCAGTACTTC. This sequence encodes CASNVLGGYQETQYF. The chain is built from TRBV9 and TRBJ2-5, with 7 bases lining up with TRBD2. This CDR3 has 15 amino acids. In germline, CDR1 is SGDLS, CDR2 YYNGEE. The V and J ends lost 6 bases and 0 bases, in that order; junction bases with no gene match: 8.